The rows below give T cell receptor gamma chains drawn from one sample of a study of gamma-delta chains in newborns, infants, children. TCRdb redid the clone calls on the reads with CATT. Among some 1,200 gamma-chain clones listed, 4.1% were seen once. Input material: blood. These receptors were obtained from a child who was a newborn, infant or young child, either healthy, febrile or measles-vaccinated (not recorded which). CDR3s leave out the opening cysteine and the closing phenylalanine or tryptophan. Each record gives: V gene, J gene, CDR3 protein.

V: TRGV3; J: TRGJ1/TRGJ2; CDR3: ATWDRTNKKL
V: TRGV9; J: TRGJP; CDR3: ALWEVMAELGKKIKV
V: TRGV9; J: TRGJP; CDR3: ALWAELGKKIKV
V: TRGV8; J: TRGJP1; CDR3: ATWEGGDTTGWFKI
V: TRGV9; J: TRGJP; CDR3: ALWEVQRSGELGKKIEV
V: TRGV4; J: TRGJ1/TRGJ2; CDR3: ATWDGSDLGGNKKL
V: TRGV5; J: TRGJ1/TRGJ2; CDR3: ATWDGNYYKKL
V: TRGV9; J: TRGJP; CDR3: ALWENPSFQELGKKIKV
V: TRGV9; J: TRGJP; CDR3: ALWVQESGKKIKV
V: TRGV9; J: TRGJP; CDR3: ASWEVAGQELGKKIKV
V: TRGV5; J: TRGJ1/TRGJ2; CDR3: ATWTTLKKL
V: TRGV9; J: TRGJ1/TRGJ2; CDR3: ALWVQHKKL
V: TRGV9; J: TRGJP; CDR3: ALWEVLKLGKKIKV
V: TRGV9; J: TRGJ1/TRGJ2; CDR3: ALWEESKKL
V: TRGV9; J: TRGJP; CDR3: ALWEPFGVLGKKIKV
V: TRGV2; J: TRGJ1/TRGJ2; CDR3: ATWDGPYYKKL
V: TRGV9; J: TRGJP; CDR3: ALWEDRQELGKKIKV
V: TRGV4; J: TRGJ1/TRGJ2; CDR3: ATWDMGNYYKKL
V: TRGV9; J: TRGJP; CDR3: ALWEVDKELGKKIKV
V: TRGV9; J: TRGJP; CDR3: ALWLELGKKIKV
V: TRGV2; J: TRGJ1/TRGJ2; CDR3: ATWDGEWYKKL
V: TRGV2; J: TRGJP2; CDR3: ATWDGRGDWIKT
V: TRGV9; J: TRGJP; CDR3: ALWEVQGQELGKKIKV
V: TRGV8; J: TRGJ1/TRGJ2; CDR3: ATWTPNYYNKL
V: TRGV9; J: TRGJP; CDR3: ALWEVAPELGKKIKV
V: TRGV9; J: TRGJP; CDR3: ALWEQTVKLGKKIKV
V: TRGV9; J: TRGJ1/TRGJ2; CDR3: ALWPWEKL